Following are 4 T cell receptor beta chains from one sample sequenced in a study of Ad26.COV2.S vaccination and SARS-CoV-2 variants. Treatment given: roughly 18 received Ad26.COV2.S at low or high dose, single or two shots; about 5 received placebo; per-sample allocation not given. On day 63 after the first injection, vaccine and placebo recipients gave samples. Profiled with immunoSEQ multiplex PCR; TCRdb holds only in-frame clones, not every one. The sample holds 400,000 to 450,000 clones, about 90% seen once. This material consisted of peripheral blood, taken in a trial of Ad26.COV2.S vaccine versus placebo. Receptors were obtained from a person aged 18-65 years who received the Ad26.COV2.S COVID-19 vaccine or a placebo.

The chain employs TRBV11-2 and TRBJ1-4; D unclear. This CDR3 has 14 amino acids. Trimming removed 5 bases at V and 2 bases at J, with 9 bases between. Germline values: CDR1 SGHAT, CDR2 FQNNGV. The DNA of the CDR3 is TGTGCCAGCAGCGAAGGAGATACTAATGAAAAACTGTTTTTT. As protein: CASSEGDTNEKLFF.

The rearrangement links TRBV2 to TRBJ2-5, with TRBD2 matching over 9 bases. V shed 4 bases and J 3 bases; nucleotides not matched to a gene: 15. The CDR3 length is 18 residues. The germline gives CDR1 SNHLY, CDR2 FYNNEI. This CDR3 reads CASSGRLAVPPWEETQYF. The CDR3 DNA sequence: TGTGCCAGCAGTGGAAGACTAGCGGTTCCCCCTTGGGAAGAGACCCAGTACTTC.

The chain carries TRBV28 and TRBJ1-4; 8 bases are shared with TRBD1. This CDR3 has 19 amino acids. V gave up 1 base and J gave up 7 bases; unmatched junction bases: 17. The germline CDR1 and CDR2 sequences are MDHEN and SYDVKM. The DNA of the CDR3 is TGTGCCAGCAGTTTATTGGGGTTCCAGCGACGGGACAGGCCTGAAAAACTGTTTTTT. Protein product: CASSLLGFQRRDRPEKLFF.

This clone occurred a few times. The chain joins TRBV7-9 to TRBJ1-3; possible D gene TRBD1, 5 bases. Germline V gives CDR1 SEHNR, CDR2 FQNEAQ (reference sequence). Trimming cost V 7 bases and J 0 bases, with 19 bases left between them. The CDR3 has 17 amino acids. CDR3 sequence: CASTGGVSAISGNTIYF. The CDR3 DNA reads TGTGCCAGCACCGGAGGGGTTTCCGCAATCTCTGGAAACACCATATATTTT.